This T cell receptor (beta chain) was identified during a study of human T cells and chemical hapten exposure. Authors' analysis steps: Across samples, TCR counts had a median of roughly 98,000 and ranged from 23,224 to 690,600. TCRdb processed the RACE reads anew with MiXCR; each CDR3 protein has one entry. The V and J calls and clone size are TCRdb's, not the authors'. The table has 300,000 to 450,000 distinct CDR3 sequences, 4.5% to 6% seen once. This clonotype was seen at least ten times. Time point denoted: pre-sensitization, week 0. Specified treatment: therapeutic diphenylcyclopropenone sensitization with weekly scalp DPC. Sequencing was performed on whole blood, taken in connection with sensitization to the hapten diphenylcyclopropenone (DPC). The source of this sequence is a woman between 45 and 65 years old with alopecia areata. Some clones in this sample may be carry-over from other donors' samples.

The CDR3 DNA sequence: TGCGCCAGCAGCTTAGATTCCCAGACCCAGTACTTC. Its protein product is CASSLDSQTQYF. The rearrangement uses TRBV5-1 and TRBJ2-5, with D unresolved. Germline loops: CDR1 SGHRS, CDR2 YFSETQ. The CDR3 is made up of 12 amino acids. V was clipped by 2 bases and J by 6 bases, with 8 bases between them.